This T cell receptor beta chain was retrieved from a study of blood T cell repertoires in COVID-19. Study as a whole: Material from acute and convalescent COVID-19 was sourced from the United States, Italy and Spain. From T cells, B-cell-depleted T cells, or PBMCs came the material, which was cDNA or gDNA.

V lost 6 bases and J 4 bases, leaving 7 bases between the germline ends. Germline V gene sequence: CDR1 SGHTA, CDR2 FQGNSA. The CDR3 runs to 12 residues. Authors' analysis steps: Cell counts per sample came from amplifying reference gene primers. The protocol was immunoSEQ multiplex PCR, while the TCRdb copy is restricted to in-frame clones and leaves out a portion. V, J and clone size are those of that table, while D and trimming were read from the DNA. The repertoire holds around 200,000 clones, roughly 80% seen once, with about an eighth in the top ten. This clonotype was sampled from a woman in her 50s with acute or convalescent COVID-19. The sequenced sample consisted of peripheral blood. This chain links TRBV7-2 with TRBJ1-3; D is ambiguous. The chain's CDR3 is CASRSQGNTIYF. The DNA for the CDR3 is TGTGCCAGCAGATCACAGGGAAACACCATATATTTT.